Here is one TCR beta chain with its context. The antigen remains undetermined. The entry originates in a study of Ad26.COV2.S vaccination and SARS-CoV-2 variants. Across the whole study: By the intramuscular route, Ad26.COV2.S was given once, or twice 56 days apart. Study outcomes and limitations: People who got the vaccine or the placebo had similar non-spike TCR breadth. Vaccine recipients had higher spike-specific TCR breadth than placebo recipients.

The CDR3 is 18 amino acids. The J segment lost 3 bases and the V segment lost 5 bases, leaving 17 bases of the junction unmatched. Per the germline V gene, CDR1 is SEHNR and CDR2 is FQNEAQ (reference sequence). The treatment here: some 20 received Ad26.COV2.S at low or high dose, single or two shots; about 5 received placebo; per-sample allocation not given. Following the first vaccine or placebo injection, samples were taken on day 63. The table came from immunoSEQ multiplex PCR; TCRdb's copy has only in-frame clones and leaves some out. The table shows 400,000 to 450,000 clones, with around 90% occurring only once.

Sequences were derived from peripheral blood, sampled in a trial of Ad26.COV2.S vaccine versus placebo. This TCR derives from a person aged 18-60 years who received the Ad26.COV2.S COVID-19 vaccine or a placebo. The chain uses TRBV7-9 and TRBJ1-2; 8 nucleotides line up with TRBD1. The CDR3 sequence is CASSPPTPRGRVDYGYTF. The CDR3 region has the DNA TGTGCCAGCAGCCCGCCCACCCCCAGGGGGCGAGTCGACTATGGCTACACCTTC.